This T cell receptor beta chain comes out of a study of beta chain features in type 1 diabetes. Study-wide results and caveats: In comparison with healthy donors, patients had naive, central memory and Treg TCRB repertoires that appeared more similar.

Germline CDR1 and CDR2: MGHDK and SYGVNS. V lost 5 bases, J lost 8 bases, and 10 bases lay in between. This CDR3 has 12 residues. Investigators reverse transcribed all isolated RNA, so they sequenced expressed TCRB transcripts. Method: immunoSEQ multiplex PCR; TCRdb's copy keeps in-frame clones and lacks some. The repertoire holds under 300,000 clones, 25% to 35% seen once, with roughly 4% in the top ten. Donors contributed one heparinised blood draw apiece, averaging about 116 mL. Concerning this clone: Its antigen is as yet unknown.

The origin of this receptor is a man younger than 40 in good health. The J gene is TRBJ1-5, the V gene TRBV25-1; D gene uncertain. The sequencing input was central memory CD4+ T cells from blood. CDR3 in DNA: TGTGCCAGCAGTCTACGGGAGGAGCCCCAGCATTTT. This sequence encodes CASSLREEPQHF.